The 15 T cell receptor beta chains below come from one sample, sequenced in a study of blood T cell repertoires in COVID-19. This table comes from immunoSEQ multiplex PCR, and its TCRdb copy is limited to in-frame clones, with some not included. The sample comprises roughly 400,000 clones, around nine tenths of which are singletons, and about 1.5% rests with the top ten. The specimen sequenced was PBMCs or T cells enriched from blood (not recorded which). The receptors originated from a woman under 30 who had been exposed to COVID-19.

This clone was seen more than once but under ten times. V gene TRBV3-1 (or the pseudogene TRBV3-2) combines with J gene TRBJ1-1, with 9 bases matching TRBD1. V was pared by 3 bases and J by 5 bases, with 7 bases of the junction left unmatched. The CDR3 is 15 amino acids. Germline CDR1 LGHDT, CDR2 YNNKEL (reference sequence). Written as DNA, the CDR3 is TGTGCCAGCAGCCACTCCGGGACAGGGATGACTGAAGCTTTCTTT. This sequence encodes CASSHSGTGMTEAFF.

This clone appeared once. V is TRBV30 and J is TRBJ2-2; TRBD1 agrees at 7 bases. This CDR3 has 16 amino acids. Germline CDR1 GTSNPN, CDR2 SVGIG (reference sequence). Unmatched junction bases numbered 12, after V lost 4 bases and J lost 4 bases. The CDR3 sequence is CAWNLYGTVFTGELFF. The CDR3 DNA sequence: TGTGCCTGGAATCTCTACGGGACAGTATTCACCGGGGAGCTGTTTTTT.

The CDR3 protein is CASSPAEFTDTQYF. As DNA, the CDR3 is TGTGCCAGCTCACCAGCGGAGTTCACAGATACGCAGTATTTT. This chain uses TRBV18 with TRBJ2-3, with D uncertain. V was clipped by 2 bases and J by 2 bases, with 8 bases between them. The CDR3 runs to 14 residues. Germline lookup yields CDR1 KGHSH and CDR2 LQKENI.

Worth noting for this clone: Other DNA sequences of this sample code for an identical CDR3. The chain combines TRBV2 with TRBJ1-3, with D unresolved. V lost 7 bases, J lost 4 bases, and 8 bases lay in between. CDR1 is SNHLY, CDR2 FYNNEI, per germline. The CDR3 loop spans 12 amino acids. CDR3 loop: CASTLSGNTIYF. The CDR3 DNA reads as TGTGCCAGCACCCTCTCGGGAAACACCATATATTTT.

This chain links TRBV6-5 with TRBJ2-1; TRBD2 aligns across 9 bases. Losses at the gene ends were 4 bases for V and 4 bases for J; bases not matched to a gene: 2. Germline assignment: CDR1 MNHEY and CDR2 SVGAGI. The CDR3 has 14 residues. CDR3: CASSWRGGYNEQFF. The CDR3 DNA reads as TGTGCCAGCAGTTGGCGGGGGGGATACAATGAGCAGTTCTTC.

The chain has TRBV28 and TRBJ1-5, with D possibly TRBD1 on 5 matching bases. Per the germline V gene, CDR1 is MDHEN and CDR2 is SYDVKM. V was cut by 3 bases and J by 5 bases, with 14 bases left in between. The CDR3 covers 15 residues. CDR3 in DNA: TGTGCCAGCAGTTTTCCCACTTTGGGGCATCAGCCCCAGCATTTT. Residues: CASSFPTLGHQPQHF.

This chain connects TRBV5-6 to TRBJ2-1; D ambiguous. V was pared by 1 base and J by 0 bases, with 11 bases between. CDR3 length: 16 amino acids. Germline V gene lookup returns CDR1 SGHDT and CDR2 YYEEEE. The CDR3 protein is CASSLFDGDSYNEQFF. CDR3 nucleotides: TGTGCCAGCAGCTTGTTCGACGGAGACTCCTACAATGAGCAGTTCTTC.

The rearrangement uses TRBV7-9 and TRBJ2-3; TRBD2 is a possible D gene (5 bases). The V and J ends lost 0 bases and 2 bases respectively, with 12 bases between them. CDR1 and CDR2 (germline): SEHNR, FQNEAQ (reference sequence). CDR3 length equals 16 residues. CDR3 sequence reads: CASSLAVGVVTDTQYF. CDR3 coding DNA: TGTGCCAGCAGCTTAGCGGTCGGGGTTGTCACAGATACGCAGTATTTT.

V gene TRBV7-3 combines with J gene TRBJ2-3, with a weak D call TRBD1 (5 bases). V lost 1 base and J lost 5, with 13 bases in between. Germline V lookup: CDR1 SGHTA, CDR2 FQGTGA. This CDR3 region has 15 residues. The CDR3 reads CASSLKGVDRDTQYF. CDR3 DNA sequence: TGTGCCAGCAGCTTAAAAGGGGTGGATCGAGATACGCAGTATTTT.

The J gene is TRBJ1-2, the V gene TRBV6-1; 7 bases agree with TRBD1. Trimming cost V 3 bases and J 8 bases; bases outside gene matches: 12. This CDR3 comprises 15 residues. The V gene's germline CDR1 is MNHNS and CDR2 SASEGT. In DNA form, the CDR3 reads TGTGCCAGCAGTGATCCGAAGACAGGGAGAAAAGGCTACACCTTC. Translating gives CASSDPKTGRKGYTF.

This clone has just a few counts. This chain joins TRBV20-1 and TRBJ2-7; TRBD1 aligns across 9 bases. Trimming cost V 8 bases and J 3 bases; bases outside gene matches: 2. CDR1 and CDR2 (germline): DFQATT, SNEGSKA (reference sequence). The CDR3 covers 11 residues. DNA for the CDR3: TGCAGTAGACAGGGGGACTACGAGCAGTACTTC. Translated, it gives CSRQGDYEQYF.

The CDR3 region has the DNA TGTGCCAGCAGCTTAATGAGGTTAGCGGGGGAAGAGACCCAGTACTTC. Translating it yields CASSLMRLAGEETQYF. This chain connects TRBV7-2 to TRBJ2-5, with 9 bases fitting TRBD2. The CDR3 sequence is 16 residues long. In germline, CDR1 is SGHTA, CDR2 FQGNSA. The junction had 7 bases not matched to a gene; V was cut back by 2 bases and J by 3 bases.

The rearrangement uses TRBV11-2 and TRBJ1-4; D is possibly TRBD1 (6 bases). This CDR3 has 16 amino acids. Germline CDR1 is SGHAT and CDR2 is FQNNGV. The germline V and J ends were trimmed by 5 bases and 8 bases, with 21 bases remaining between them. CDR3 sequence: CASSGPTSGAYEKLFF. The CDR3 DNA is TGTGCCAGCAGCGGTCCGACGTCAGGGGCTTACGAAAAACTGTTTTTT.

This chain links TRBV28 with TRBJ1-6; no reliable D call. Germline V gene lookup returns CDR1 MDHEN and CDR2 SYDVKM. The ends were cut back, 8 bases at V and 10 bases at J, with 12 bases in the middle. This CDR3 region has 12 residues. The CDR3 spells CASGFIGSPLHF. DNA for the CDR3: TGTGCCAGCGGCTTTATCGGGTCACCCCTCCACTTT.

This chain joins TRBV14 and TRBJ1-1; D may be TRBD1 (6 bases). The V end was cut by 3 bases, the J end by 2 bases, with 10 bases between. This CDR3 comprises 14 residues. Germline V gives CDR1 SGHDN, CDR2 FVKESK. Written as DNA, the CDR3 is TGTGCCAGCAGCCAGGGGGCCTACAACACTGAAGCTTTCTTT. As protein: CASSQGAYNTEAFF.